This entry features one T cell receptor (beta chain) sequence. As yet, its antigen is unknown. All patients were untreated before thyroid surgery. This sample was included in a study of metastatic and nonmetastatic thyroid tumors. For the study at large: Across peripheral blood and tumor or nodule tissue samples taken from malignant and benign thyroid patients, the repertoires were compared with one another.

This CDR3 is 13 amino acids long. Germline values: CDR1 MNHEY, CDR2 SVGEGT. Trimming removed 2 bases from V and 3 bases from J, with 5 bases in between. In the source study's methods: The distant-metastasis classifier for papillary thyroid cancer was built from CDR3 differences across clinicopathological groups. From the PCR reads, TCRdb re-called clones with MiXCR. In this record, the V and J calls reflect TCRdb's handling and not the investigators' own analysis. The sample has about 25,000 clones, over 20% seen once. General study points: Reports indicated that malignant thyroid tumors showed significantly higher TCR beta diversity than benign nodules did, in blood and tumor.

This TCR came from a male donor with papillary thyroid cancer or a benign thyroid nodule (not recorded which). Some clones in this sample may be carry-over from other donors' samples. This rearrangement joins TRBV6-2 or TRBV6-3 to TRBJ1-3; D is ambiguous. Sample: blood. The CDR3 is CASSYDGGNTIYF. In nucleotides, the CDR3 is TGTGCCAGCAGTTACGACGGTGGAAACACCATATATTTT.